The 15 T cell receptor beta chains listed next were all sequenced from one sample in a study of T cells in localized non-small cell lung cancer. Only in-frame clones appear in the TCRdb table, and some are missing; sequencing was by immunoSEQ multiplex PCR. The sample contains about 2,300 clones, about a quarter of which appear only once. The sample in question was lung tumor tissue, obtained before any cancer treatment. All receptors derive from a woman aged 35-75 years with stage II squamous cell lung carcinoma.

This clone was detected a few times. This sequence joins TRBV27 and TRBJ2-1, with D perhaps assigned TRBD1 or TRBD2 (6 bases each). The length of the CDR3 is 14 residues. Germline V CDR1 and CDR2: MNHEY, SMNVEV (reference sequence). Trimming shortened V by 2 bases and J by 7 bases, and 12 bases separated the two germline ends. The CDR3 DNA follows: TGTGCCAGCAGTTTAGGGGGCGCGGGAAATGAGCAGTTCTTC. This gives the protein CASSLGGAGNEQFF.

The gene calls are TRBV28 and TRBJ2-1, with D possibly TRBD2 on 6 matching bases. This CDR3 region has 15 residues. The germline V gene has CDR1 MDHEN and CDR2 SYDVKM. Trimming pared 8 bases from V and 7 bases from J, leaving 21 bases between. In DNA, the CDR3 is TGTGCCAGCCGACCGGACTTCTCTGGAGGGAATGAGCAGTTCTTC. Translation gives CASRPDFSGGNEQFF.

This clone was observed a few times. CDR3 sequence (DNA): TGTGCCAGCAATGGCGGGGCCCCGGGTACGCAGTATTTT. Translation: CASNGGAPGTQYF. The genes are TRBV28 and TRBJ2-3; tentative D call: TRBD2 (6 bases). This CDR3 comprises 13 residues. CDR1 is MDHEN, CDR2 SYDVKM, per germline. Trimming stripped 7 bases from V and 8 bases from J, with 16 bases between.

This clone is judged large. Other DNA sequences in this specimen translate into the identical CDR3. The gene calls are TRBV19 and TRBJ2-5, with TRBD2 matching over 10 bases. Germline-derived CDR1 and CDR2 are LNHDA and SQIVND (reference sequence). This CDR3 region has 14 residues. Trimming cost V 4 bases and J 3 bases; bases outside gene matches: 2. CDR3 in amino acids: CASSTGLAEETQYF. Here the CDR3 DNA reads TGTGCCAGTAGTACCGGACTAGCGGAAGAGACCCAGTACTTC.

V and J are TRBV5-1 and TRBJ2-5; D possibly corresponds to TRBD2 (5 bases). V dropped 10 bases and J dropped 0 bases, with 19 bases sitting between them. Germline values: CDR1 SGHRS, CDR2 YFSETQ. There are 15 residues in the CDR3. CDR3 protein: CAPCSTLRDQETQYF. CDR3 DNA sequence: TGCGCCCCCTGTTCCACTTTGAGGGACCAAGAGACCCAGTACTTC. Variable domain in full (rest from reference TRBV5-1 and TRBJ2-5): KAGVTQTPRYLIKTRGQQVTLSCSPISGHRSVSWYQQTPGQGLQFLFEYFSETQRNKGNFPGRFSGRQFSNSRSEMNVSTLELGDSALYLCAPCSTLRDQETQYFGPGTRLLVL.

This chain connects TRBV4-1 to TRBJ2-1; 8 bases are a match to TRBD2. V gave up 2 bases and J gave up 2 bases; unmatched junction bases: 5. This CDR3 is built from 16 residues. CDR1 MGHRA and CDR2 YSYEKL come from the germline V gene. CDR3 in DNA: TGCGCCAGCAGCCAATTTCAAGCGGGGGCCTACAATGAGCAGTTCTTC. This encodes CASSQFQAGAYNEQFF.

The rearrangement joins TRBV6-8 to TRBJ2-7, with 12 bases that match TRBD2. Per germline, CDR1 MNHGY and CDR2 SAAAGT. The CDR3 has 16 residues. The ends lost 5 bases at V and 4 bases at J; junction bases unmatched: 9. Here the CDR3 DNA reads TGTGCCAGCAGTGGACGACTAGCGGGAGAGGTATACGAGCAGTACTTC. Its translation: CASSGRLAGEVYEQYF.

The rearrangement links TRBV18 to TRBJ2-5; TRBD1 matches at 11 bases. Germline V gene data show CDR1 as KGHSH and CDR2 as LQKENI. CDR3 size: 16 residues. J lost 5 bases, V lost 4 bases, and 9 bases had no gene match. The CDR3 DNA sequence: TGTGCCAGCTCACTATCCGGGACAGGGGGTTTCGAGACCCAGTACTTC. This sequence encodes CASSLSGTGGFETQYF.

The chain links TRBV18 to TRBJ1-6, with 12 bases matching TRBD1. The CDR3 consists of 16 residues. Germline trimming cut 2 bases from V and 6 bases from J; bases unmatched to any gene: 2. The germline CDR1 and CDR2 sequences are KGHSH and LQKENI. The CDR3 loop is CASSPGTGGRNSPLHF. The CDR3, as DNA: TGTGCCAGCTCACCAGGGACAGGGGGCCGTAATTCACCCCTCCACTTT.

V gene TRBV1 combines with J gene TRBJ2-1; the DNA was not used to check the table's D call, TRBD2. TRBV1 is deemed a pseudogene. This CDR3 has 15 residues. CDR3 amino acids: CASRPAPDSYNEQFF. The DNA of the CDR3 is TGCGCCAGCAGACCTGCCCCGGACTCTTACAATGAGCAGTTCTTC.

The chain is built from TRBV7-5 and TRBJ2-3; no DNA check was done on the table's D call, TRBD2. TRBV7-5 is termed a pseudogene. This CDR3 region has 17 residues. The CDR3 sequence is CASSERTSGRRSDTQYF. The CDR3 DNA follows: TGTGCCAGCAGCGAACGGACTAGCGGGAGGAGGTCAGATACGCAGTATTTT.

In this sample, this clone turned up a few times. The chain uses TRBV6-8 and TRBJ1-5, with unresolved D. The germline V and J ends were trimmed by 6 bases and 0 bases, with 9 bases remaining between them. This CDR3 region has 14 residues. CDR1 and CDR2 from the germline V gene are MNHGY and SAAAGT. The CDR3 is CASSTAHSNQPQHF. The CDR3 DNA follows: TGTGCCAGCAGCACGGCCCATAGCAATCAGCCCCAGCATTTT.

The chain employs TRBV30 and TRBJ1-2; 9 bases are a match to TRBD1. The CDR3 extends over 13 amino acids. With 2 bases clipped from V and 6 bases from J, the junction kept 4 bases outside the gene matches. Germline values: CDR1 GTSNPN, CDR2 SVGIG (reference sequence). In DNA form, the CDR3 reads TGTGCCTGGAGTTACAGGGGGCTGGATGGCTACACCTTC. Its translation: CAWSYRGLDGYTF.

This chain links TRBV6-8 with TRBJ1-5; unclear D gene. The CDR3 contains 15 residues. V lost 0 bases and J 0 bases, leaving 6 bases between the germline ends. Per germline, CDR1 MNHGY and CDR2 SAAAGT. The CDR3 sequence: CASSYSKLSNQPQHF. In DNA, the CDR3 is TGTGCCAGCAGTTACTCGAAACTTAGCAATCAGCCCCAGCATTTT.

The chain carries TRBV6-8 and TRBJ2-7; D uncertain. V gave up 6 bases and J gave up 4 bases, with 16 bases separating them. The length of the CDR3 is 14 residues. CDR1 and CDR2 (germline): MNHGY, SAAAGT. The chain's CDR3 is CASRTDVGRYEQYF. The CDR3 DNA reads TGTGCCAGCAGGACTGATGTGGGTAGATACGAGCAGTACTTC.